This T cell receptor beta chain is drawn from a study of blood T cell repertoires in COVID-19 (dated by TCRdb to between 2020 and 2021). For context, the study as a whole: The collaborator samples originated in the United States, Italy and Spain and spanned the acute and convalescent phases of COVID-19. Sample metadata almost always included a de-identified subject ID, COVID-19 status, age in years and sex. Samples were obtained from the ongoing ImmuneRACE study (first 160 participants) and from 1,200 or so subjects provided by 6 global collaborators. The material from the prospective study consisted of cDNA or gDNA derived from T cells, B-cell-depleted T cells, or PBMCs. The repertoires were made available in a free public database intended to serve as a resource for research on the immune response to SARS-CoV-2. Subjects who had been exposed to COVID-19, were actively infected with it, or had recovered from it provided the deeply sampled blood TCRbeta repertoires that made up the dataset. Where available, HLA class I and class II types were obtained from metadata supplied by the sample provider rather than from assay-based typing. The study at large found these results: Clinical and demographic metadata were provided uncurated, with the amount varying by source and participant.

With respect to this clone: What this receptor recognizes is not known. No clone much larger than this one lies a single base away; base qualities are absent.

Whole blood was collected in K2EDTA tubes by collaborating institutions according to the institutions' own protocols. For TCRbeta analysis, collaborators shipped samples as frozen whole blood, isolated PBMCs, or DNA extracted from either of those sample types. TCRbeta CDR3 regions were amplified from genomic DNA using the immunoSEQ Assay, a bias-controlled multiplex PCR. In the original analysis: Within the assay, amplification of reference gene primers was used to estimate how many nucleated cells each sample contained. Sequence reads were collapsed and filtered to measure the absolute abundance of every unique TCRbeta CDR3 rearrangement. For each sample, productive Simpson clonality was calculated as the square root of Simpson's diversity index over productive rearrangements. TCRdb obtained this table from immuneACCESS and retained in-frame rearrangements with V and J assigned. These tables miss some clones; where compared with another copy, unresolved V genes account for less than half of the shortfall, and the remainder is unexplained. V, J and clone size were drawn from that table, and D and trimming were deduced from the DNA. The sample contains around 700,000 clones, 85% to 90% of them found a single time. Roughly 0.26% of the sample lies in the top ten.

Trimming accounts for 1 base at V and 4 bases at J, while the number of junction bases matched to no gene is 9. The CDR3 contains 16 residues, cysteine and phenylalanine counted. Only CDR3 DNA remains: 48 bases, in frame from the first base. The germline V gene yields LGHNT for CDR1 and FRNRAP for CDR2. The sequence was collected from a woman younger than 30 with acute or convalescent COVID-19. The V and J segments used are TRBV12-5 and TRBJ1-2, with 7 middle bases fitting TRBD1. The sample consisted of peripheral blood. The DNA is as follows: TGTGCTAGTGGTTTGGCCCCAAACAGGGGTCCCTATGGCTACACCTTC. This encodes CASGLAPNRGPYGYTF. The variable domain in full, with residues beyond the CDR3 obtained from the reference TRBV12-5 and TRBJ1-2 genes, is DARVTQTPRHKVTEMGQEVTMRCQPILGHNTVFWYRQTMMQGLELLAYFRNRAPLDDSGMPKDRFSAEMPDATLATLKIQPSEPRDSAVYFCASGLAPNRGPYGYTFGSGTRLTVV.